The 7 T cell receptor beta chains below all came from one sample that was sequenced in a study of beta chain features in type 1 diabetes (dated by TCRdb to 2017 to 2018). What the research found in general, with its limitations: A moderate but significant shortening of TCRB CDR3 length was observed in type 1 diabetes patients in all four CD4+ subsets.

Library preparation was by the immunoSEQ multiplex PCR assay. The High Capacity cDNA Reverse Transcription Kit was used to reverse transcribe all of the isolated RNA, meaning that expressed TCRB transcripts were what got sequenced. Sourced from immuneACCESS, this table was stored by TCRdb with only in-frame sequences that have V and J called. A share of the clones is absent; for the studies checked, an unresolved V gene accounts for under half, and the remainder has no known explanation. This sample gives around 650,000 clones in total; under 15% of them show up just once. Around 0.12% of the sample lies in the top ten. The antigens these receptors bind are not known. The material sequenced was naive CD4+ T cells from blood. The cell subset or site label, as the study defines it: true naive CD4+ T cells. These receptors came from a young man with type 1 diabetes.

This chain connects TRBV7-2 to TRBJ2-5; 11 bases map to TRBD2. Per the germline V gene, CDR1 is SGHTA and CDR2 is FQGNSA. V shed 8 bases and J 2 bases; nucleotides not matched to a gene: 7. This CDR3 region has 15 residues. The CDR3 DNA reads as TGTGCCAGCTGCTGGAGACTAGCGGGGCAAGAGACCCAGTACTTC. Translated: CASCWRLAGQETQYF.

Of note for this clone: Other DNA variants within this sample encode the same CDR3. The chain links TRBV9 to TRBJ2-6; D uncertain. This CDR3 comprises 17 residues. V was cut by 0 bases and J by 0 bases, with 10 bases left in between. CDR1 and CDR2 from the germline V gene are SGDLS and YYNGEE. The DNA for the CDR3 is TGTGCCAGCAGCGTAGGGCGATTGAGCTCTGGGGCCAACGTCCTGACTTTC. It specifies CASSVGRLSSGANVLTF. Supplemented by reference TRBV9 and TRBJ2-6, the full variable domain reads DSGVTQTPKHLITATGQRVTLRCSPRSGDLSVYWYQQSLDQGLQFLIQYYNGEERAKGNILERFSAQQFPDLHSELNLSSLELGDSALYFCASSVGRLSSGANVLTFGAGSRLTVL.

This clone was observed a handful of times. This chain links TRBV6-1 with TRBJ1-5, with a possible D match to TRBD1 (6 bases). Trimming cost V 10 bases and J 1 base, with 17 bases left between them. Germline CDR1 MNHNS, CDR2 SASEGT. The CDR3 totals 15 residues. The CDR3 sequence: CATHSGEKSNQPQHF. Here the CDR3 DNA reads TGTGCCACTCACTCAGGGGAAAAGAGCAATCAGCCCCAGCATTTT.

The chain joins TRBV4-1 to TRBJ2-1, with a possible D match to TRBD2 (6 bases). The CDR3 has 18 amino acids. Germline assignment: CDR1 MGHRA and CDR2 YSYEKL. V lost 0 bases and J lost 1, with 16 bases in between. CDR3 residues: CASSQDTGLQTSYNEQFF. In nucleotides, the CDR3 is TGCGCCAGCAGCCAAGATACGGGACTCCAAACTTCCTACAATGAGCAGTTCTTC.

This clone has only a few counts. The chain uses TRBV19 and TRBJ2-3; 9 bases line up with TRBD2. The CDR3 totals 16 residues. Germline V gene lookup returns CDR1 LNHDA and CDR2 SQIVND (reference sequence). The V segment lost 3 bases and the J segment 1 base; nucleotides outside the gene matches: 5. As DNA, the CDR3 is TGTGCCAGTAGTATGTGGGTAGCGGGGGGCACAGATACGCAGTATTTT. Its translation: CASSMWVAGGTDTQYF. The full variable domain, completed using reference TRBV19 and TRBJ2-3, is DGGITQSPKYLFRKEGQNVTLSCEQNLNHDAMYWYRQDPGQGLRLIYYSQIVNDFQKGDIAEGYSVSREKKESFPLTVTSAQKNPTAFYLCASSMWVAGGTDTQYFGPGTRLTVL.

The rearrangement links TRBV7-9 to TRBJ1-6, with 8 bases identical to TRBD1. This CDR3 has 15 residues. Unmatched junction bases numbered 1, after V lost 5 bases and J lost 1 base. CDR1 is SEHNR, CDR2 FQNEAQ, per germline (reference sequence). The CDR3 nucleotides read TGTGCCAGCAGCCGACAGGGGTCCTATAATTCACCCCTCCACTTT. This gives the protein CASSRQGSYNSPLHF.

This clone was found a few times. This chain uses TRBV15 with TRBJ1-2; the D is unclear. Germline V gene sequence: CDR1 LNHNV, CDR2 YYDKDF (reference sequence). The CDR3 extends over 16 amino acids. The ends were cut back, 1 base at V and 0 bases at J, with 12 bases in the middle. The CDR3 nucleotides are TGTGCCACCAGCAGAGTGTCAGCGGTTACTAACTATGGCTACACCTTC. It yields the protein CATSRVSAVTNYGYTF.